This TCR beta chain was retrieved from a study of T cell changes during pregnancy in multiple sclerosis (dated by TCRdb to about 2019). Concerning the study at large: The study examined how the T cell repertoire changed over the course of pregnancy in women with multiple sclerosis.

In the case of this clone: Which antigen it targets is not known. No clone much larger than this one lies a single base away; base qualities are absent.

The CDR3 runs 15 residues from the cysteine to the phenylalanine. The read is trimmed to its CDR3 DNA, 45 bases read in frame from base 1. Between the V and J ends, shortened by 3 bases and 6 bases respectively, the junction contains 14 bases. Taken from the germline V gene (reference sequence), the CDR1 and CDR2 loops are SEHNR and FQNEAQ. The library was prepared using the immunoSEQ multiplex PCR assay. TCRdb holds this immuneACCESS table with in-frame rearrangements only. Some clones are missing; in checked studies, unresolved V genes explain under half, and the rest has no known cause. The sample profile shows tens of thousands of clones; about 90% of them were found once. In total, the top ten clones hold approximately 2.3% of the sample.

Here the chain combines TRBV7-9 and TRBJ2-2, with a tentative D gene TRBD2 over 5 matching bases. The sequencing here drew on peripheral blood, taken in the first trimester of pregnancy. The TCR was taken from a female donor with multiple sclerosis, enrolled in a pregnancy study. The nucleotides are TGTGCCAGCAGCTTTCCCGGGAACGTGGCCGGGGAGCTGTTTTTT. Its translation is CASSFPGNVAGELFF.